This T cell receptor (beta chain) was observed in a study of CD8+CD57+ T cells in acquired aplastic anemia. Overall study: DNA from sorted CD4+ and CD8+ cells averaged roughly 3.2 ug.

Profiling of TCR beta VDJ combinations and CDR3 sequences used genomic DNA as template. A single record per CDR3 protein comes from TCRdb applying MiXCR to the reads. The data hold 200,000 to 250,000 distinct CDR3 sequences, with approximately 65% observed a single time. Trimming left V 1 base short and J 3 bases short, with 9 bases between. Germline lookup yields CDR1 LGHNA and CDR2 YNFKEQ. The CDR3 length is 14 residues. Sequenced patients had shown CD8+CD57+ cell expansion by flow cytometry. Blood samples were obtained from patients who had received no prior therapy. In the case of this clonotype: Its cognate antigen is unknown.

Whole-study results and caveats: It was found that more than 25 CD8+ CDR3 sequences were shared between patients and controls. Controls and patients did not differ significantly in CD8+ Simpson's diversity.

The source material was sorted CD4+, CD8+, or CD8+CD57+ T cells (not recorded which) from PBMCs. The chain is built from TRBV4-2 and TRBJ1-1; no clear D. This TCR was recovered from a human donor with aplastic anemia. CDR3 sequence reads: CASSQVGPDTEAFF. CDR3 in DNA: TGTGCCAGCAGCCAAGTTGGACCGGACACTGAAGCTTTCTTT.